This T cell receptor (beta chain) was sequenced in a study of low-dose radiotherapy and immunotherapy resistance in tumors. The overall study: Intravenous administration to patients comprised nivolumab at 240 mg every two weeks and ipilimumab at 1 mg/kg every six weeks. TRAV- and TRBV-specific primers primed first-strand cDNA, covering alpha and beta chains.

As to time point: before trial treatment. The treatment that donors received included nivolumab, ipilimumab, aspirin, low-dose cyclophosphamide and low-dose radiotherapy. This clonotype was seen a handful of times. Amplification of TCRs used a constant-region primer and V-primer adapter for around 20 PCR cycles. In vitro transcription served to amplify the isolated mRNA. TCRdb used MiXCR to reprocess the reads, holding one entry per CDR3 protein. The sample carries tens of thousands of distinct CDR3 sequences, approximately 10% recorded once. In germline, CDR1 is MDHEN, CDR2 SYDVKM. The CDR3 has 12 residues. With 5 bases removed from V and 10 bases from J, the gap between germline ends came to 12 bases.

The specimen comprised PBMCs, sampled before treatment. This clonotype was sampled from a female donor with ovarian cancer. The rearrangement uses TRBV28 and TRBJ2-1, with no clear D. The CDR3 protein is CASSPRNWEQFF. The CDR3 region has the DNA TGTGCCAGCAGTCCCAGGAATTGGGAGCAGTTCTTC. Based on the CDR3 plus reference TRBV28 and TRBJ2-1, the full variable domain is DVKVTQSSRYLVKRTGEKVFLECVQDMDHENMFWYRQDPGLGLRLIYFSYDVKMKEKGDIPEGYSVSREKKERFSLILESASTNQTSMYLCASSPRNWEQFFGPGTRLTVL.